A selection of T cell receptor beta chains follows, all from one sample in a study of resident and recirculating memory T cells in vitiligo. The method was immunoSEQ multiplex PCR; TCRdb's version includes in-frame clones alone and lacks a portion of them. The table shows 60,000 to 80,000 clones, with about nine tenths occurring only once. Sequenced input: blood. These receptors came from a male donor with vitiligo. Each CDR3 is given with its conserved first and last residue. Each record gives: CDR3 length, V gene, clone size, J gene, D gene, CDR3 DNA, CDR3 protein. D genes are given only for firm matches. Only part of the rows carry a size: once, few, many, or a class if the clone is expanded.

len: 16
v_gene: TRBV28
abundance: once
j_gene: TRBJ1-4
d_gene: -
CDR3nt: TGTGCCAGCAGTGCCCGTGGGGGAGGGGTTAGCGAAAAACTGTTTTTT
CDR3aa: CASSARGGGVSEKLFF

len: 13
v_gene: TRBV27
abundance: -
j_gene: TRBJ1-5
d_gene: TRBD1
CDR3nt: TGTGCCAGCAGTCAGGGGGCCGGTCAGCCCCAGCATTTT
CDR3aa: CASSQGAGQPQHF

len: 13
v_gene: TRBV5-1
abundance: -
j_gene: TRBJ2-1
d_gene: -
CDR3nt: TGCGCCAGCAGCCATACTGAGGGGGATGAGCAGTTCTTC
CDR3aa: CASSHTEGDEQFF

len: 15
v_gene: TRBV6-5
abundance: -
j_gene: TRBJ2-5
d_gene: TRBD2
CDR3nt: TGTGCCAGCAGTTACTCGATCTCGGGGGGAGAGACCCAGTACTTC
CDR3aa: CASSYSISGGETQYF

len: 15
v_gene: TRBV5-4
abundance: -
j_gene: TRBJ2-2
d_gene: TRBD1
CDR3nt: TGTGCCAGCAGCTTGGCAGGGGGCGCCCCCGGGGAGCTGTTTTTT
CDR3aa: CASSLAGGAPGELFF

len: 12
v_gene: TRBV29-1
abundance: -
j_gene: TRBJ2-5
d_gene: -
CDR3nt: TGCAGCGTCAAACTAGTGCAAGAGACCCAGTACTTC
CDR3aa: CSVKLVQETQYF

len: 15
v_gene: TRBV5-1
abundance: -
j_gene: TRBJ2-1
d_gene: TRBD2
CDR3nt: TGCGCCAGCAGCTTGGTTGCGGGGGTAAACAATGAGCAGTTCTTC
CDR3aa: CASSLVAGVNNEQFF

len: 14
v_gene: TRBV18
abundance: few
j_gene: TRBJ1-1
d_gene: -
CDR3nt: TGTGCCAGCTCACCGGGGGCCGCGAACACTGAAGCTTTCTTT
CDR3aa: CASSPGAANTEAFF

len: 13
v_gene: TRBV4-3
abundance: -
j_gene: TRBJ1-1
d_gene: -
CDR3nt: TGCGCCAGCAGCCAAGTTACGGAGACTGAAGCTTTCTTT
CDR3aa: CASSQVTETEAFF

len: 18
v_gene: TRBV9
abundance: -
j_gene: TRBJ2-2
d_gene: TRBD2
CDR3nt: TGTGCCAGCAGCGTAGCACCGATAGGCGGGGGGGCCGCGGGGGAGCTGTTTTTT
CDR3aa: CASSVAPIGGGAAGELFF

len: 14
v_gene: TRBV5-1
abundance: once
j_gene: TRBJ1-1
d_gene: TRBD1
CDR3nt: TGCGCCAGCAGCGATGGACAGGCTAACACTGAAGCTTTCTTT
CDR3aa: CASSDGQANTEAFF

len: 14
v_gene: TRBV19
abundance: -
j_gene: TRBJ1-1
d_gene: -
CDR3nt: TGTGCCAGTAGTATCGTGGCCTTGAACACTGAAGCTTTCTTT
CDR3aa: CASSIVALNTEAFF

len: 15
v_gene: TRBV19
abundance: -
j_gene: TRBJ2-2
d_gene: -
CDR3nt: TGTGCCAGTAGTAAGGGGAAAGGAACTACCGGGGAGCTGTTTTTT
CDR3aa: CASSKGKGTTGELFF

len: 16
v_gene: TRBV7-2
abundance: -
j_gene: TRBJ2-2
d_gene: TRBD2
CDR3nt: TGTGCCAGCAGCCCCTGGACTAGCGGGGACACCGGGGAGCTGTTTTTT
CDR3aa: CASSPWTSGDTGELFF

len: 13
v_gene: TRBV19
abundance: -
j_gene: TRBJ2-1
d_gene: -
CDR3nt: TGTGCCAGTAGTATACAGCAGGGCGATGAGCAGTTCTTC
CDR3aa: CASSIQQGDEQFF

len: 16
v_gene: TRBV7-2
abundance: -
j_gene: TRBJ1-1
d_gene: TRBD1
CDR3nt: TGTGCCAGCACCCGGGTCGCAGGGGGTCTGAACACTGAAGCTTTCTTT
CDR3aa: CASTRVAGGLNTEAFF

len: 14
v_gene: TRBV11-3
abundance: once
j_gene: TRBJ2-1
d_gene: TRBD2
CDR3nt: TGTGCCAGCAGCCTCGGGGGGGACTACAATGAGCAGTTCTTC
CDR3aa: CASSLGGDYNEQFF

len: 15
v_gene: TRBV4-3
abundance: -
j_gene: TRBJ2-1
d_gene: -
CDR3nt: TGCGCCAGCAGCCAGGAGGGGTGGTCCTACAATGAGCAGTTCTTC
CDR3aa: CASSQEGWSYNEQFF

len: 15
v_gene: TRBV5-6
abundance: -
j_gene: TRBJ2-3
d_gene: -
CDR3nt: TGTGCCAGCAGCTTAACTGGGGAGAGCACAGATACGCAGTATTTT
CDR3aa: CASSLTGESTDTQYF

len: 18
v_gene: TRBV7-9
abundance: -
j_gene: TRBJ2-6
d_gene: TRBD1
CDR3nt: TGTGCCAGCAGCTCCGGGACAGGGTTCGTATCTGGGGCCAACGTCCTGACTTTC
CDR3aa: CASSSGTGFVSGANVLTF

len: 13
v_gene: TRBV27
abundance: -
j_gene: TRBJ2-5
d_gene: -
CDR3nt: TGTGCCAGCAGTTTCTCTCTGGAGGAGACCCAGTACTTC
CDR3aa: CASSFSLEETQYF

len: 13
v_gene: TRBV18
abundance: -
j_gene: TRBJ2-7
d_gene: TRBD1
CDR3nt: TGTGCCAGCTCACCAGGGACAGGGGACGAGCAGTACTTC
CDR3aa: CASSPGTGDEQYF